The clone carrying this TCR beta chain was recorded many times. Its antigen is not known. This sample stems from a study of glioma-infiltrating T cells. Study-wide points: Gliomas, especially low-grade, showed above-expected tissue-blood divergence; non-neoplastic patients showed below.

The iRepertoire nested amplicon-rescue multiplex PCR amplified TCR alpha and beta CDR3s from RNA. Using its own MiXCR run on the multiplex PCR reads, TCRdb lists one record per CDR3 protein. The sample lists tens of thousands of distinct CDR3 sequences; around 23% were seen once. The CDR3 contains 20 residues. V shed 6 bases, J shed 3 bases, and the junction held 22 bases outside the gene matches. Germline assignment: CDR1 MNHEY and CDR2 SMNVEV (reference sequence). The sample taken for sequencing was glioma tissue, nonneoplastic brain tissue, or PBMCs (not recorded which). The chain carries TRBV27 and TRBJ2-3; 9 bases map to TRBD2. The origin of this receptor is a human donor with low-grade glioma or glioblastoma, undergoing nonglioma brain surgery, or in good health (not recorded which). CDR3 bases: TGTGCCAGCAGCCAAATCTCCTGGGCTAGCGGGACTCATCCGACAGATACGCAGTATTTT. Residues: CASSQISWASGTHPTDTQYF.